What follows are 7 T cell receptor beta chains derived from one specimen sequenced in a study of shared clonotypes between healthy human individuals. The assay was immunoSEQ multiplex PCR, and TCRdb's table has in-frame clones only and misses some. The table shows around 690,000 clones, with roughly 88% occurring only once. Sequencing was performed on memory CD8+ T cells from PBMCs. Subset described: CD45RO+ cells pooled with CCR7-negative TemRA cells. These receptors all stem from a man between 18 and 29 years old in good health. Some clones in this sample may be carry-over from other donors' samples.

As for this clone: Other nucleotide sequences in the sample specify the same CDR3. V is TRBV7-9 and J is TRBJ2-1; 8 bases match TRBD2. This CDR3 is 15 amino acids long. Germline V CDR1 and CDR2: SEHNR, FQNEAQ (reference sequence). V dropped 5 bases and J dropped 5; count of bases not matched to a gene: 8. CDR3 sequence (DNA): TGTGCCAGCAGCCCAAGACTAGCGCCAGACAATGAGCAGTTCTTC. Its translation is CASSPRLAPDNEQFF.

The J gene is TRBJ1-1, the V gene TRBV6-5; D might be TRBD1 (6 bases). V gave up 0 bases and J gave up 4 bases, with 15 bases separating them. Germline CDR1 is MNHEY and CDR2 is SVGAGI. The CDR3 is 16 residues long. CDR3 region: CASSYSLGGLGTEAFF. The CDR3 region has the DNA TGTGCCAGCAGTTACTCGTTAGGGGGGCTCGGCACTGAAGCTTTCTTT.

The chain couples TRBV27 to TRBJ2-1, with 9 bases fitting TRBD2. J gave up 10 bases and V 3 bases, and 4 bases lay outside the gene matches. CDR3 length equals 13 residues. CDR1 and CDR2 from the germline V gene are MNHEY and SMNVEV (reference sequence). The chain's CDR3 is CASSLSGRREQFF. DNA for the CDR3: TGTGCCAGCAGTTTGAGCGGGAGGCGAGAGCAGTTCTTC.

The rearrangement links TRBV7-9 to TRBJ1-5, with 7 bases fitting TRBD1. Per the germline V gene, CDR1 is SEHNR and CDR2 is FQNEAQ (reference sequence). There are 15 residues in the CDR3. With V trimmed by 4 bases and J by 4 bases, 7 bases remained unmatched. The CDR3 DNA follows: TGTGCCAGCAGCTCGACTAGACAGGGAAATCAGCCCCAGCATTTT. Protein: CASSSTRQGNQPQHF. The full variable domain, its missing parts supplied by reference TRBV7-9 and TRBJ1-5, is DTGVSQNPRHKITKRGQNVTFRCDPISEHNRLYWYRQTLGQGPEFLTYFQNEAQLEKSRLLSDRFSAERPKGSFSTLEIQRTEQGDSAMYLCASSSTRQGNQPQHFGDGTRLSIL.

The V gene is TRBV29-1, the J gene TRBJ1-3; D call uncertain. The CDR3 spans 14 residues. V lost 3 bases and J 2 bases, leaving 11 bases between the germline ends. Germline V CDR1 and CDR2: SQVTM, ANQGSEA. The CDR3 here is CSVEVPGTGNTIYF. For the CDR3, the DNA is TGCAGCGTTGAGGTTCCAGGAACTGGAAACACCATATATTTT.

CDR3 in DNA: TGTGCCAGCAGCACCGGGACTTCTCAAGAGACCCAGTACTTC. It is translated as CASSTGTSQETQYF. The rearrangement links TRBV9 to TRBJ2-5; possibly TRBD2 for D (6 bases). This CDR3 comprises 14 residues. Trimming cost V 4 bases and J 2 bases, with 12 bases left between them. Germline-derived CDR1 and CDR2 are SGDLS and YYNGEE.

The chain has TRBV30 and TRBJ2-7; 7 bases are shared with TRBD2. Unmatched junction bases numbered 7, after V lost 0 bases and J lost 2 bases. Germline CDR1 is GTSNPN and CDR2 is SVGIG (reference sequence). CDR3 size: 15 residues. The CDR3 region has the DNA TGTGCCTGGAGTGTACGTGCGGGAGCTCCCTACGAGCAGTACTTC. Translated: CAWSVRAGAPYEQYF.